One and the same sample provided the 15 T cell receptor beta chains below, sequenced in a study of blood T cell repertoires in COVID-19. TCRdb's table, derived via immunoSEQ multiplex PCR, lists solely in-frame clones and lacks some. The sample records 60,000 to 70,000 clones, roughly four fifths being singletons. The sample taken for sequencing was peripheral blood. These receptors were collected from a woman aged 80 or older with acute or convalescent COVID-19.

This clone was seen once. The chain has TRBV6-2 or TRBV6-3 and TRBJ2-7; TRBD2 agrees at 7 bases. CDR3 size: 15 residues. Germline V gene sequence: CDR1 MNHEY, CDR2 SVGEGT. V lost 0 bases to trimming and J lost 2 bases; unmatched junction nucleotides: 4. CDR3: CASSYSLADPYEQYF. For the CDR3, the DNA is TGTGCCAGCAGTTACTCTCTAGCGGACCCCTACGAGCAGTACTTC.

The gene calls are TRBV3-1 (or the pseudogene TRBV3-2) and TRBJ1-4; TRBD1 might be the D (5 bases). The V end lost 6 bases, the J end lost 7 bases, and 15 bases lay between the germline ends. From germline, CDR1 is LGHDT and CDR2 YNNKEL (reference sequence). The CDR3 has 14 amino acids. The DNA of the CDR3 is TGTGCCAGCAGGGGTAGGGAAAGGGGTGAAAAACTGTTTTTT. It yields the protein CASRGRERGEKLFF.

V gene TRBV6-5 combines with J gene TRBJ2-5; 10 bases match TRBD1. Germline V CDR1 and CDR2: MNHEY, SVGAGI. The CDR3 sequence is 15 residues long. The trim removed 11 bases at V and 7 bases at J, leaving 16 bases unmatched. The CDR3 protein is CAGKYGQGDLGTQYF. The CDR3 nucleotides are TGTGCCGGCAAATATGGACAGGGGGATTTAGGGACCCAGTACTTC.

This rearrangement joins TRBV9 to TRBJ1-1, with D uncertain. The CDR3 has 11 residues. V lost 4 bases, J lost 9 bases, and 10 bases lay in between. The germline gives CDR1 SGDLS, CDR2 YYNGEE. In DNA, the CDR3 is TGTGCCAGCAGCCGTCAGGATAAAGCTTTCTTT. It yields the protein CASSRQDKAFF.

Only one count was recorded for this clone. The rearrangement links TRBV30 to TRBJ2-7, with TRBD2 matching over 9 bases. The V gene end was trimmed by 1 base and the J gene end by 4 bases; junction bases not matched to a gene: 5. CDR3 length: 14 residues. Germline V lookup: CDR1 GTSNPN, CDR2 SVGIG (reference sequence). CDR3 sequence (DNA): TGTGCCTGGAGTGCCCTAGCGGGACGGTACGAGCAGTACTTC. Translated: CAWSALAGRYEQYF.

The chain combines TRBV20-1 with TRBJ2-1; D is perhaps TRBD1 (6 bases). The CDR3 runs 16 residues. Between the trimmed V and J ends, which lost 3 bases and 0 bases, there was a span of 15 bases. The germline gives CDR1 DFQATT, CDR2 SNEGSKA (reference sequence). The CDR3 spells CSASFPGGGSYNEQFF. In DNA, the CDR3 is TGCAGTGCTAGTTTTCCTGGGGGCGGCTCCTACAATGAGCAGTTCTTC.

In this sample, this clone turned up a few times. The CDR3, as DNA: TGTGCCAGCAGCCCGGACTTCGGGAGGGCCTACGAGCAGTACTTC. It specifies CASSPDFGRAYEQYF. V is TRBV7-6 and J is TRBJ2-7, with 8 positions matching TRBD2. The germline gives CDR1 SGHVS, CDR2 FNYEAQ. The CDR3 has 15 residues. J was trimmed by 2 bases and V by 5 bases; bases with no gene match: 8. The full variable domain, in which reference TRBV7-6 and TRBJ2-7 provide the parts outside the CDR3, is GAGVSQSPRYKVTKRGQDVALRCDPISGHVSLYWYRQALGQGPEFLTYFNYEAQQDKSGLPNDRFSAERPEGSISTLTIQRTEQRDSAMYRCASSPDFGRAYEQYFGPGTRLTVT.

The genes are TRBV28 and TRBJ2-7; TRBD2 might be the D (5 bases). Germline loops: CDR1 MDHEN, CDR2 SYDVKM. V lost 8 bases, J lost 6 bases, and 17 bases lay in between. There are 13 residues in the CDR3. The CDR3 loop is CASGLTTPGEQYF. In DNA form, the CDR3 reads TGTGCCAGCGGACTTACTACTCCAGGCGAGCAGTACTTC.

The chain is built from TRBV19 and TRBJ1-4, with 8 bases fitting TRBD1. Losses at the gene ends were 1 base for V and 10 bases for J; bases not matched to a gene: 11. Germline V gives CDR1 LNHDA, CDR2 SQIVND (reference sequence). CDR3 length: 16 amino acids. The CDR3 coding sequence is TGTGCCAGTAGTATAGGCGACGACAGGGGAAGGGGAAAACTGTTTTTT. This sequence encodes CASSIGDDRGRGKLFF.

The chain employs TRBV2 and TRBJ2-7; no clear D gene. The CDR3 has 13 amino acids. Germline V CDR1 and CDR2: SNHLY, FYNNEI. V was clipped by 4 bases and J by 0 bases, with 7 bases between them. The DNA for the CDR3 is TGTGCCAGCAGTGCTGTCTACTCCTACGAGCAGTACTTC. Translated: CASSAVYSYEQYF. Using reference TRBV2 and TRBJ2-7 for the parts outside the CDR3, the full variable domain is EPEVTQTPSHQVTQMGQEVILRCVPISNHLYFYWYRQILGQKVEFLVSFYNNEISEKSEIFDDQFSVERPDGSNFTLKIRSTKLEDSAMYFCASSAVYSYEQYFGPGTRLTVT.

The chain links TRBV9 to TRBJ1-1, with 9 bases identical to TRBD1. The CDR3 extends over 15 amino acids. The trim removed 4 bases at V and 0 bases at J, leaving 4 bases unmatched. Looked up from germline, CDR1 is SGDLS and CDR2 is YYNGEE. The CDR3 here is CASSLTGGMNTEAFF. CDR3 sequence (DNA): TGTGCCAGCAGCTTGACAGGGGGGATGAACACTGAAGCTTTCTTT.

The chain is built from TRBV6-6 and TRBJ2-1, with 10 positions matching TRBD2. V trimming: 5 bases; J trimming: 2 bases; junction bases outside the gene matches: 6. Germline V lookup: CDR1 MNHNY, CDR2 SVGAGI (reference sequence). The CDR3 length is 16 residues. This CDR3 reads CASSPRTSGTYNEQFF. The CDR3 DNA reads TGTGCCAGCAGTCCTCGGACTAGCGGTACCTACAATGAGCAGTTCTTC.

The chain couples TRBV15 to TRBJ2-7; 9 bases line up with TRBD2. Unmatched junction bases numbered 9, after V lost 3 bases and J lost 3 bases. The CDR3 runs to 16 residues. Germline-derived CDR1 and CDR2 are LNHNV and YYDKDF (reference sequence). The CDR3 loop reads CATSSEAGGPFYEQYF. The CDR3 coding sequence is TGTGCCACCAGCAGTGAAGCGGGAGGCCCTTTCTACGAGCAGTACTTC.

The gene calls are TRBV4-2 and TRBJ2-7; the match to TRBD1 covers 12 bases. V was pared by 4 bases and J by 4 bases, with 8 bases of the junction left unmatched. The CDR3 consists of 16 residues. From germline, CDR1 is LGHNA and CDR2 YNFKEQ. The CDR3 loop reads CASSRSRDRGPYEQYF. In nucleotides, the CDR3 is TGTGCCAGCAGCCGATCCCGGGACAGGGGGCCATACGAGCAGTACTTC.

The genes are TRBV5-5 and TRBJ2-5, with 8 bases identical to TRBD2. Trimming cost V 4 bases and J 5 bases; bases outside gene matches: 16. This CDR3 has 17 residues. The germline gives CDR1 SGHKS, CDR2 YYEKEE (reference sequence). CDR3 protein: CASSLRLAGREGETQYF. For the CDR3, the DNA is TGTGCCAGCAGCCTGCGGCTAGCGGGCAGGGAGGGGGAGACCCAGTACTTC. Full variable domain (remainder filled in from reference TRBV5-5 and TRBJ2-5): DAGVTQSPTHLIKTRGQQVTLRCSPISGHKSVSWYQQVLGQGPQFIFQYYEKEERGRGNFPDRFSARQFPNYSSELNVNALLLGDSALYLCASSLRLAGREGETQYFGPGTRLLVL.